This T cell receptor (beta chain) is drawn from a study of T cell responses to AZD1222 COVID-19 vaccine. Study observations and caveats: In a largely white British group with more females than males, clonal diversity was possibly underestimated.

Germline V gene lookup returns CDR1 SGHTA and CDR2 FQGNSA. V gave up 3 bases and J gave up 3 bases, with 3 bases separating them. The CDR3 contains 11 residues. In the case of this clone: What it recognizes is unknown.

Produced via immunoSEQ multiplex PCR; TCRdb's table is partial and in-frame only. The sample has 150,000 to 200,000 clones, around 94% seen once; the top ten hold approximately 4.6%. Sample: peripheral blood, taken 28 days after the second AZD1222 dose. The chain joins TRBV7-2 to TRBJ2-7; no firm D call. This receptor was identified in an adult who received the AZD1222 COVID-19 vaccine. The CDR3 reads CASSFHYEQYF. CDR3 coding DNA: TGTGCCAGCAGCTTCCACTACGAGCAGTACTTC.